Given below is one T cell receptor beta chain in context. It lacks a known antigen. Nothing much larger sits one base from this clone, and base qualities are not available. Libraries were built with the immunoSEQ multiplex PCR assay. Each sample had 10^5 or so TCR templates assayed by the deep sequencing platform. Genomic DNA extracted from sorted T cells was used for TCRbeta CDR3 sequencing. The original methods were these. The R programming language was used for clonal analysis of TCRbeta CDR3 data. Unstimulated samples were compared with post-reaction CFSE-low samples to define alloreactive CD4+ and CD8+ clones. Regulatory or non-regulatory origin of alloreactive CD4+ clones was assigned by matching sequences to the sorted unstimulated Treg and non-Treg repertoires. The table comes from immuneACCESS by way of TCRdb, which keeps in-frame sequences with V and J called. Part of the clones is missing from these tables; in studies checked, under half for an unresolved V gene and the rest for unknown reasons. That table gives V, J and clone size, and the DNA gave D and trimming. This sample gives about 110,000 clones in total; about 91% of them show up just once. The top ten constitute under 0.75% of the sample.

Sorted unstimulated T cells, along with proliferating T cells recovered from mixed lymphocyte reactions, underwent TCRbeta CDR3 sequencing. Fresh whole blood from fewer than 11 HLA-typed healthy donors served as the source for isolating PBMCs. Unstimulated CD4+ regulatory T cells were FACS-sorted to map the origin of alloreactive clones. These data belong to a study of siplizumab effects on memory and regulatory T cells (dated by TCRdb to about 2019). General notes on the study: The effect of the anti-CD2 antibody siplizumab on alloreactive T-cell subsets was examined in allogeneic mixed lymphocyte reactions constructed from human PBMCs.

The CDR3 runs 16 amino acids, cysteine and phenylalanine included. Kept here is only the CDR3 DNA, which spans 48 bases and is read in frame from base 1. CDR1 and CDR2 are drawn from the germline V gene: SGHRS, YFSETQ. V and J are truncated by 2 bases and 4 bases respectively, leaving an intervening sequence of 15 bases. Beyond this particular receptor, the publication reports: Siplizumab significantly lowered the cumulative frequency of alloreactive sequences that could be traced to unstimulated CD4+ memory T cells. Unstimulated naive T cells appeared more diverse than memory T cells, and naive cells seemed to contribute substantially to the alloresponse. Whether proliferating Tregs from siplizumab cultures actually had suppressive function was not functionally confirmed. Among mappable alloreactive CD4+ clones, an average Treg-derived fraction of about 70% was observed with siplizumab, compared with approximately 30% in control reactions. For roughly 75-95% of proliferating CD4+ or CD8+ clones, no naive or memory phenotype could be assigned. Because sequences below about 10^-5 frequency were poorly captured, only a minor fraction of alloreactive clones could be mapped to unstimulated subsets.

This TCR derives from a human donor in good health. Sequenced: Tregs sorted from blood. Recombination connected TRBV5-1 to TRBJ2-2, with the D segment possibly TRBD1 or TRBD2, each aligning over 5 bases. The CDR3: CASSFLIGGTTGELFF. The sequenced DNA: TGCGCCAGCAGCTTTCTAATTGGGGGAACCACCGGGGAGCTGTTTTTT.